The clone carrying this T cell receptor (beta chain) was observed a few times. One end of the junction fails to match germline, which may point to a read error. TCRdb re-called the PCR reads with MiXCR. Here the sample spans 60,000 to 75,000 clones, approximately 4% being singletons. The source of the sample is a study of metastatic and nonmetastatic thyroid tumors. No treatment of any kind had been given to any patient before thyroid surgery. CDR1 is LNHDA and CDR2 is SQIVND in the germline V gene (reference sequence). The CDR3 covers 15 residues. The sequence derives from a female donor with papillary thyroid cancer or a benign thyroid nodule (not recorded which). Some clones in this sample may be carry-over from other donors' samples. The chain recombines TRBV19 with TRBJ1-2, with no clear D. Material: blood. The CDR3 reads CASSIASRTNYCYTF. The CDR3 DNA reads TGTGCCAGTAGTATAGCGTCGAGGACTAACTATTGCTACACCTTC.